This T cell receptor (beta chain) stems from a study of long-term antiretroviral therapy in people with HIV. This CDR3 has 17 amino acids. Trimming cost V 1 base and J 7 bases, with 17 bases left between them. Germline CDR1 is MGHRA and CDR2 is YSYEKL. The assay, immunoSEQ v3.0, was run at survey level. The data were produced by immunoSEQ multiplex PCR, yet TCRdb's version contains in-frame clones alone and is incomplete. The table lists some 20,000 clones, around 80% of them singletons. The sample was unsorted PBMCs, taken 2.9 years after starting antiretroviral therapy. The sequence derives from a woman aged 25 to 45 with HIV. The chain links TRBV4-1 to TRBJ1-6; TRBD1 is a possible D gene (5 bases). The DNA for the CDR3 is TGCGCCAGCAGCCAAGTAGTGGGGCGGGGAGGAAATTCACCCCTCCACTTT. Its translation: CASSQVVGRGGNSPLHF.